The 23 T cell receptor beta chains below all came from one sample that was sequenced in a study of cytomegalovirus exposure and HLA in healthy donors. The assay was immunoSEQ multiplex PCR, and TCRdb's table has in-frame clones only and misses some. The sample records fewer than 400,000 clones, around 90% being singletons. Specimen: PBMCs. The receptors derive from a man younger than 45 in good health and CMV-seronegative.

CDR3 residues: CASSPQTGGLGGYTF. The DNA for the CDR3 is TGTGCCAGCTCACCTCAGACAGGCGGCCTCGGGGGCTACACCTTC. The V and J genes are TRBV18 and TRBJ1-2, with a possible D match to TRBD1 (6 bases). CDR1 and CDR2 from the germline V gene are KGHSH and LQKENI. The CDR3 extends over 15 amino acids. Deletions cut 3 bases from V and 8 bases from J, with 19 bases between.

J is TRBJ1-2 and V is TRBV7-9; a weak D match, TRBD1 (6 bases). V lost 4 bases to trimming and J lost 8 bases, with 14 bases between them. From germline, CDR1 is SEHNR and CDR2 FQNEAQ (reference sequence). The CDR3 extends over 13 amino acids. The CDR3 protein is CASSSQGGKGYTF. The CDR3 bases are TGTGCCAGCAGCTCACAGGGTGGTAAAGGCTACACCTTC.

This chain links TRBV5-4 with TRBJ2-5; 9 bases map to TRBD2. Germline V lookup: CDR1 SGHNT, CDR2 YYREEE (reference sequence). The CDR3 has 16 amino acids. With 0 bases clipped from V and 5 bases from J, the junction kept 8 bases outside the gene matches. CDR3 DNA: TGTGCCAGCAGCTTGGGAGGAGCGGGGGGAGTCGAGACCCAGTACTTC. Encoded protein: CASSLGGAGGVETQYF. The full variable domain, in which reference TRBV5-4 and TRBJ2-5 provide the parts outside the CDR3, is ETGVTQSPTHLIKTRGQQVTLRCSSQSGHNTVSWYQQALGQGPQFIFQYYREEENGRGNFPPRFSGLQFPNYSSELNVNALELDDSALYLCASSLGGAGGVETQYFGPGTRLLVL.

The CDR3 here is CASRVGQGNYGYTF. The CDR3 coding sequence is TGTGCCAGCAGGGTGGGACAGGGGAACTATGGCTACACCTTC. The V and J genes are TRBV6-5 and TRBJ1-2; 10 nucleotides match TRBD1. This CDR3 has 14 amino acids. V shed 6 bases and J 2 bases; nucleotides not matched to a gene: 3. Germline V gene data show CDR1 as MNHEY and CDR2 as SVGAGI.

The J gene is TRBJ1-3, the V gene TRBV5-1, with D hard to call. The CDR3 runs to 16 residues. Germline lookup yields CDR1 SGHRS and CDR2 YFSETQ. V gave up 4 bases and J gave up 3 bases, with 17 bases separating them. The CDR3, as DNA: TGCGCCAGCAGCATTGAGGGTACAGCCGTTGGAAACACCATATATTTT. It yields the protein CASSIEGTAVGNTIYF. Full variable domain (missing parts from reference TRBV5-1 and TRBJ1-3): KAGVTQTPRYLIKTRGQQVTLSCSPISGHRSVSWYQQTPGQGLQFLFEYFSETQRNKGNFPGRFSGRQFSNSRSEMNVSTLELGDSALYLCASSIEGTAVGNTIYFGEGSWLTVV.

This clone was counted a single time. The DNA for the CDR3 is TGTGCCAGCAGCTGGGACAGGGCCTACGAGCAGTACTTC. Translation: CASSWDRAYEQYF. The chain links TRBV5-6 to TRBJ2-7; 9 nucleotides agree with TRBD1. The germline V gene has CDR1 SGHDT and CDR2 YYEEEE. Losses at the gene ends were 3 bases for V and 2 bases for J; bases not matched to a gene: 0. The CDR3 is made up of 13 amino acids.

The V gene is TRBV7-8, the J gene TRBJ2-1; D is possibly TRBD1 (6 bases). Deletions cut 0 bases from V and 0 bases from J, with 12 bases between. CDR1 and CDR2 from the germline V gene are SGHVS and FQNEAQ. The CDR3 covers 17 residues. The CDR3 DNA is TGTGCCAGCAGCTTAGCGGGAACAGGGAGCTCCTACAATGAGCAGTTCTTC. This translates into CASSLAGTGSSYNEQFF.

For the CDR3, the DNA is TGTGCCAGTAGTCCCCGGGACAGGGGGCCACTCAACTATGGCTACACCTTC. Translated, it gives CASSPRDRGPLNYGYTF. The gene calls are TRBV19 and TRBJ1-2; 12 nucleotides agree with TRBD1. The CDR3 runs to 17 residues. The junction had 9 bases not matched to a gene; V was cut back by 5 bases and J by 2 bases. Germline lookup yields CDR1 LNHDA and CDR2 SQIVND (reference sequence).

The chain joins TRBV10-3 to TRBJ2-5; no reliable D call. V dropped 6 bases and J dropped 0 bases, with 8 bases sitting between them. Per the germline V gene, CDR1 is ENHRY and CDR2 is SYGVKD. The CDR3 length is 13 residues. The CDR3 nucleotides are TGTGCCATCAGGCCCGGGTACCAAGAGACCCAGTACTTC. It encodes CAIRPGYQETQYF.

The chain links TRBV27 to TRBJ2-5; 9 nucleotides agree with TRBD1. The CDR3 contains 15 residues. Trimming took 3 bases from V and 4 from J; bases not matched to a gene: 6. Germline V gives CDR1 MNHEY, CDR2 SMNVEV (reference sequence). This chain's CDR3 is CASSFRDRVGETQYF. CDR3 sequence (DNA): TGTGCCAGCAGTTTTAGGGACAGGGTAGGAGAGACCCAGTACTTC.

Comment on this clone: At one end the junction does not follow the germline gene, possibly because of a read error. The chain has TRBV5-8 and TRBJ1-6, with D possibly TRBD1 on 6 matching bases. CDR3 length: 14 residues. Germline assignment: CDR1 SGHTS and CDR2 YDEGEE. The CDR3 loop reads CASSLYRDKSPLHF. The CDR3 DNA sequence: TGTGCCAGCAGCTTGTACAGGGATAAATCACCCCTCCACTTT.

The chain links TRBV7-7 to TRBJ2-1, with D tentatively TRBD2 (7 bases). CDR1 and CDR2 from the germline V gene are SSHAT and FNYEAQ (reference sequence). The ends were cut back, 0 bases at V and 9 bases at J, with 12 bases in the middle. This CDR3 has 14 residues. In nucleotides, the CDR3 is TGTGCCAGCAGCTTAGCGGCGGGGGCGGGTGAGCAGTTCTTC. This sequence encodes CASSLAAGAGEQFF.

This chain joins TRBV15 and TRBJ2-1; D remains unclear. CDR3 size: 12 residues. V lost 0 bases, J lost 7 bases, and 4 bases lay in between. Per germline, CDR1 LNHNV and CDR2 YYDKDF (reference sequence). CDR3 sequence (DNA): TGTGCCACCAGCAGAGATCGGAATGAGCAGTTCTTC. Translating it yields CATSRDRNEQFF.

The J gene is TRBJ2-2, the V gene TRBV15; 8 bases map to TRBD1. The CDR3 is 15 amino acids. Germline V gene lookup returns CDR1 LNHNV and CDR2 YYDKDF (reference sequence). Losses at the gene ends were 6 bases for V and 2 bases for J; bases not matched to a gene: 5. The CDR3 DNA is TGTGCCACCAGACCGGACAGGGAAAACACCGGGGAGCTGTTTTTT. Its protein product is CATRPDRENTGELFF.

V and J are TRBV11-2 and TRBJ2-5, with D possibly being TRBD1 (6 bases). Germline assignment: CDR1 SGHAT and CDR2 FQNNGV. The CDR3 is 16 residues long. Trimming removed 6 bases from V and 2 bases from J, with 19 bases in between. CDR3 sequence reads: CASRGGPGQIQETQYF. Written as DNA, the CDR3 is TGTGCCAGCAGAGGGGGACCGGGACAAATACAAGAGACCCAGTACTTC.

The chain has TRBV5-1 and TRBJ2-3; D may be TRBD1 (6 bases). Trimming shortened V by 0 bases and J by 0 bases, and 8 bases separated the two germline ends. CDR3 length: 15 residues. Germline V CDR1 and CDR2: SGHRS, YFSETQ. The CDR3 sequence: CASSLADRSTDTQYF. In nucleotides, the CDR3 is TGCGCCAGCAGCTTGGCCGACAGGAGCACAGATACGCAGTATTTT.

The gene calls are TRBV5-4 and TRBJ2-7, with 7 bases lining up with TRBD1. With 0 bases clipped from V and 12 bases from J, the junction kept 6 bases outside the gene matches. CDR1 is SGHNT, CDR2 YYREEE, per germline (reference sequence). The CDR3 has 12 residues. Here the CDR3 DNA reads TGTGCCAGCAGCTTGGACAACCGGGACAGGTACTTC. It yields the protein CASSLDNRDRYF.

Only one count was recorded for this clone. The rearrangement joins TRBV27 to TRBJ2-3; 12 bases line up with TRBD2. Germline CDR1 is MNHEY and CDR2 is SMNVEV (reference sequence). Trimming at V came to 5 bases and at J to 4 bases, leaving 4 bases not matched to a gene. The CDR3 covers 15 residues. The chain's CDR3 is CASSPSGGAPDTQYF. The DNA of the CDR3 is TGTGCCAGCAGTCCTAGCGGGGGGGCCCCAGATACGCAGTATTTT.

The sample holds a few counts of this clone. V gene TRBV10-3 combines with J gene TRBJ1-2; TRBD1 agrees at 7 bases. Germline V gene lookup returns CDR1 ENHRY and CDR2 SYGVKD. V shed 10 bases and J 2 bases; nucleotides not matched to a gene: 7. The CDR3 spans 13 residues. In DNA, the CDR3 is TGTGCCACCGCAACAGGGGAAAACTATGGCTACACCTTC. It translates to CATATGENYGYTF.

The J gene is TRBJ1-4, the V gene TRBV29-1, with D tentatively TRBD1 (5 bases). The CDR3 extends over 12 amino acids. Germline V gives CDR1 SQVTM, CDR2 ANQGSEA. Between the trimmed V and J ends, which lost 2 bases and 13 bases, there was a span of 14 bases. The CDR3 region is CSVETGTLGLFF. DNA of the CDR3: TGCAGCGTTGAAACAGGAACTTTAGGACTGTTTTTT.

The V gene is TRBV27, the J gene TRBJ1-1; D is unresolved. This CDR3 is 14 amino acids long. The germline CDR1 and CDR2 sequences are MNHEY and SMNVEV (reference sequence). The ends were cut back, 2 bases at V and 4 bases at J, with 11 bases in the middle. The CDR3 DNA sequence: TGTGCCAGCAGTTTAGACGCTGAGGGCACTGAAGCTTTCTTT. Amino acids: CASSLDAEGTEAFF.

The chain has TRBV7-9 and TRBJ2-7; TRBD1 matches 10 bases. With V trimmed by 0 bases and J by 1 base, 3 bases remained unmatched. The CDR3 totals 16 residues. Germline V gene lookup returns CDR1 SEHNR and CDR2 FQNEAQ (reference sequence). The chain's CDR3 is CASSLARTGGSYEQYF. DNA for the CDR3: TGTGCCAGCAGCTTAGCTAGGACAGGGGGTTCCTACGAGCAGTACTTC.

This clone came up once. The gene calls are TRBV10-1 and TRBJ2-7; D unclear. The CDR3 extends over 14 amino acids. The V end was cut by 3 bases, the J end by 4 bases, with 13 bases between. Germline-derived CDR1 and CDR2 are WNHNN and SYGVQD (reference sequence). CDR3 bases: TGCGCCAGCAGTGACCTGACCGACACTTACGAGCAGTACTTC. It codes for CASSDLTDTYEQYF.